A single sample is the source of the 12 T cell receptor beta chains below, sequenced in a study of regulatory T cells in long-lasting Graves disease. Arm-PCR of CDR3 regions and iRepertoire HTBI primers were the basis on which TCR beta libraries were built. Via MiXCR, TCRdb re-called the multiplex PCR reads, giving one row per CDR3 protein. The sample lists about 240,000 distinct CDR3 sequences; 20% were seen once. Indicated time point: newly diagnosed GD, antithyroid drugs for less than 3 months. The TCR library used RNA extracted from PBMCs. Sequencing used peripheral blood mononuclear cells (PBMCs), obtained at new diagnosis, from a patient treated with antithyroid drugs. The receptor set was obtained from a female donor with Graves disease.

The J gene is TRBJ1-6, the V gene TRBV5-1; TRBD1 might be the D (6 bases). Germline V gene lookup returns CDR1 SGHRS and CDR2 YFSETQ. This CDR3 is 16 amino acids long. Trimming cost V 6 bases and J 8 bases, with 21 bases left between them. The DNA for the CDR3 is TGCGCCAGCACCAGCTTAGGGGGGAGTAAAGATTCACCCCTCCACTTT. The encoded protein is CASTSLGGSKDSPLHF.

The chain combines TRBV12-5 with TRBJ1-2; D is ambiguous. Germline V gene sequence: CDR1 LGHNT, CDR2 FRNRAP. V was clipped by 0 bases and J by 6 bases, with 8 bases between them. This CDR3 is built from 13 residues. Written as DNA, the CDR3 is TGTGCTAGTGGTTTGGTATTCGGGGATGGCTACACCTTC. The encoded protein is CASGLVFGDGYTF. The whole variable domain, filled in from reference TRBV12-5 and TRBJ1-2, reads DARVTQTPRHKVTEMGQEVTMRCQPILGHNTVFWYRQTMMQGLELLAYFRNRAPLDDSGMPKDRFSAEMPDATLATLKIQPSEPRDSAVYFCASGLVFGDGYTFGSGTRLTVV.

This clonotype was recorded a few times. CDR3 bases: TGCAGCGCTGGAGGGGGGCTTGGAAACACCATATATTTT. Protein: CSAGGGLGNTIYF. The chain combines TRBV29-1 with TRBJ1-3; maybe TRBD1 (6 bases). Germline CDR1 SQVTM, CDR2 ANQGSEA. The V end was cut by 7 bases, the J end by 3 bases, with 13 bases between. The CDR3 extends over 13 amino acids.

This chain joins TRBV29-1 and TRBJ2-1; D gene unclear. Deletions cut 3 bases from V and 3 bases from J, with 18 bases between. Per the germline V gene, CDR1 is SQVTM and CDR2 is ANQGSEA. CDR3 length equals 16 residues. The CDR3 nucleotides are TGCAGCGTTGATTCCCCCCCCCCCGAAGGCTACAATGAGCAGTTCTTC. Translated: CSVDSPPPEGYNEQFF.

This clonotype was seen only a few times. Possible read error: a much larger clone is one base away. The chain uses TRBV6-1 and TRBJ1-6; a possible D gene is TRBD1 (5 bases). The CDR3 is 13 residues long. Germline CDR1 is MNHNS and CDR2 is SASEGT. Trimming left V 3 bases short and J 12 bases short, with 12 bases between. The CDR3 DNA follows: TGTGCCAGCAGTGACAGGGCCTATTTACCCCTCCACTTT. Its translation: CASSDRAYLPLHF.

This clonotype showed up many times. The chain recombines TRBV2 with TRBJ1-2, with TRBD1 as a possible D gene (5 bases). Trimming cost V 6 bases and J 13 bases, with 15 bases left between them. The CDR3 is 11 amino acids. In germline, CDR1 is SNHLY, CDR2 FYNNEI. As DNA, the CDR3 is TGTGCCAGCAGAACCGGGACCAGATTCACCTTC. It codes for CASRTGTRFTF.

This clonotype was detected only a few times. A read error may explain this, as a much larger clone is one base away. This chain joins TRBV6-2 or TRBV6-3 and TRBJ2-3; D might be TRBD1 or TRBD2, each matching 5 bases. V was clipped by 8 bases and J by 4 bases, with 7 bases between them. The V gene's germline CDR1 is MNHEY and CDR2 SVGEGT. This CDR3 is built from 11 residues. This CDR3 reads CASGGADTQYF. Here the CDR3 DNA reads TGTGCCAGCGGGGGTGCAGATACGCAGTATTTT.

The chain employs TRBV4-1 and TRBJ1-4, with 7 bases fitting TRBD1. In germline, CDR1 is MGHRA, CDR2 YSYEKL. The CDR3 loop spans 16 amino acids. Trimming took 4 bases from V and 0 from J; bases not matched to a gene: 5. The CDR3 DNA sequence: TGCGCCAGCAGCCGACAGGGCGGGACAACTAATGAAAAACTGTTTTTT. Its protein is CASSRQGGTTNEKLFF.

This chain links TRBV4-2 with TRBJ1-1; perhaps TRBD1 as D (5 bases). Trimming left V 2 bases short and J 5 bases short, with 18 bases between. This CDR3 is built from 16 residues. Germline CDR1 reads LGHNA; CDR2 reads YNFKEQ. Here the CDR3 reads CASSQSKGVRGTEAFF. The CDR3 DNA follows: TGTGCCAGCAGCCAATCCAAAGGGGTGCGAGGAACTGAAGCTTTCTTT.

The V call is TRBV10-3, the J call TRBJ1-5; no definite D call. V lost 5 bases and J lost 0, with 11 bases in between. The CDR3 extends over 15 amino acids. The V gene's germline CDR1 is ENHRY and CDR2 SYGVKD. The CDR3 DNA reads TGTGCCATCAGTTACGCGGGGTTTAGCAATCAGCCCCAGCATTTT. Translated: CAISYAGFSNQPQHF.

This clonotype was detected ten times or more. The gene calls are TRBV7-2 and TRBJ2-3, with 7 bases aligning to TRBD2. After removal of 2 bases from V and 2 bases from J, the junction contained 7 bases not matched to a gene. This CDR3 is 16 amino acids long. From germline, CDR1 is SGHTA and CDR2 FQGNSA. For the CDR3, the DNA is TGTGCCAGCAGCTTATCAGGGAGGGGTTTCACAGATACGCAGTATTTT. It yields the protein CASSLSGRGFTDTQYF.

In this sample, this clonotype turned up many times. The rearrangement links TRBV7-2 to TRBJ2-7; D is unclear. The V end was cut by 7 bases, the J end by 2 bases, with 15 bases between. This CDR3 has 14 amino acids. CDR1 is SGHTA, CDR2 FQGNSA, per germline. The chain's CDR3 is CASKTDGITYEQYF. CDR3 in DNA: TGTGCCAGCAAAACGGACGGAATAACCTACGAGCAGTACTTC. Complete variable domain (other parts from reference TRBV7-2 and TRBJ2-7): GAGVSQSPSNKVTEKGKDVELRCDPISGHTALYWYRQSLGQGLEFLIYFQGNSAPDKSGLPSDRFSAERTGGSVSTLTIQRTQQEDSAVYLCASKTDGITYEQYFGPGTRLTVT.